Below, 8 T cell receptor beta chains from the same sample are listed, as sequenced in a study of T cell responses to AZD1222 COVID-19 vaccine. Data came from immunoSEQ multiplex PCR; TCRdb stores just in-frame clones and leaves some out. The sample has under 130,000 clones, 91% seen once. The sample consisted of peripheral blood, taken on day 0 of AZD1222 vaccination. The receptors come from an adult in good health.

CDR3 residues: CASSPGPAGANVLTF. In DNA form, the CDR3 reads TGTGCCAGCTCACCAGGTCCCGCTGGGGCCAACGTCCTGACTTTC. The chain has TRBV18 and TRBJ2-6; D unresolved. Germline V gives CDR1 KGHSH, CDR2 LQKENI. V lost 2 bases, J lost 2 bases, and 7 bases lay in between. This CDR3 contains 15 residues.

The chain is built from TRBV5-4 and TRBJ2-7; the D gene is possibly TRBD1 (5 bases). The V and J ends lost 1 base and 2 bases respectively, with 10 bases between them. CDR3 length equals 14 residues. Germline V gene data show CDR1 as SGHNT and CDR2 as YYREEE (reference sequence). CDR3 coding DNA: TGTGCCAGCAGCTTGAACCAGGGCCCCTACGAGCAGTACTTC. It translates to CASSLNQGPYEQYF. The entire variable domain, with the rest obtained from reference TRBV5-4 and TRBJ2-7, is as follows: ETGVTQSPTHLIKTRGQQVTLRCSSQSGHNTVSWYQQALGQGPQFIFQYYREEENGRGNFPPRFSGLQFPNYSSELNVNALELDDSALYLCASSLNQGPYEQYFGPGTRLTVT.

A few counts support this clone. V gene TRBV7-9 combines with J gene TRBJ1-3; D unclear. The CDR3 is made up of 15 amino acids. The germline V gene has CDR1 SEHNR and CDR2 FQNEAQ (reference sequence). Trimming stripped 5 bases from V and 3 bases from J, with 14 bases between. The CDR3 loop is CASSPPVADGNTIYF. CDR3 DNA: TGTGCCAGCAGCCCCCCTGTGGCGGATGGAAACACCATATATTTT.

The V call is TRBV12-3 or TRBV12-4, the J call TRBJ1-6, with a possible D match to TRBD1 (6 bases). With 6 bases removed from V and 15 bases from J, the gap between germline ends came to 15 bases. The CDR3 length is 12 residues. The CDR3, as DNA: TGTGCCAGCAGACCCATGACAGGTGACCTCCACTTT. Translation gives CASRPMTGDLHF.

The J gene is TRBJ2-7, the V gene TRBV18; a weak D match, TRBD2 (5 bases). From germline, CDR1 is KGHSH and CDR2 LQKENI. Trimming cost V 0 bases and J 3 bases, with 9 bases left between them. CDR3 size: 14 residues. The CDR3 loop reads CASSPPDLRYEQYF. CDR3 sequence (DNA): TGTGCCAGCTCACCACCGGACTTACGCTACGAGCAGTACTTC.

V is TRBV28 and J is TRBJ1-4; D is ambiguous. Germline V gives CDR1 MDHEN, CDR2 SYDVKM. The CDR3 loop spans 12 amino acids. V lost 6 bases and J lost 12, with 14 bases in between. CDR3 residues: CASSSTGRELFF. The CDR3 DNA follows: TGTGCCAGCAGCTCCACCGGGAGGGAACTGTTTTTT.

The genes are TRBV7-9 and TRBJ1-2; possibly TRBD1 for D (6 bases). Trimming shortened V by 4 bases and J by 8 bases, and 11 bases separated the two germline ends. The germline V gene encodes CDR1 SEHNR and CDR2 FQNEAQ (reference sequence). The CDR3 is made up of 12 amino acids. CDR3 in amino acids: CASSSQGNGYTF. The CDR3 DNA reads TGTGCCAGCAGCTCACAGGGTAACGGCTACACCTTC.

V usage is TRBV19 and J usage is TRBJ1-1; D unresolved. V dropped 2 bases and J dropped 6 bases, with 10 bases sitting between them. Germline CDR1 reads LNHDA; CDR2 reads SQIVND (reference sequence). This CDR3 region has 13 residues. CDR3: CASSISGGSEAFF. For the CDR3, the DNA is TGTGCCAGTAGTATATCGGGCGGATCTGAAGCTTTCTTT.